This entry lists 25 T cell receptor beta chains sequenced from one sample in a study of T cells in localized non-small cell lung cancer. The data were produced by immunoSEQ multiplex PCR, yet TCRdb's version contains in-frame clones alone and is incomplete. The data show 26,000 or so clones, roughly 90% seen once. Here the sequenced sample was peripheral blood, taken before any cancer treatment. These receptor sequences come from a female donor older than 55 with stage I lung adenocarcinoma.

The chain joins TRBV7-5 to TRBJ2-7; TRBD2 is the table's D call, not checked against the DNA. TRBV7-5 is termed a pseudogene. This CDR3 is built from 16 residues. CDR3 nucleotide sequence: TGTGCCAGAAGCTTAGCCGGTCGTCCGCGGATCTACGAGCAGTACTTC. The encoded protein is CARSLAGRPRIYEQYF.

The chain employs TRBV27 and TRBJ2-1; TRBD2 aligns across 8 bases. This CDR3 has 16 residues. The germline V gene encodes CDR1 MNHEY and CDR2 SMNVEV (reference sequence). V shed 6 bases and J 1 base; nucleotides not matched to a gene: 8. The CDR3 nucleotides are TGTGCCAGCAGCCGTCCGGGGGGGCGATCCTACAATGAGCAGTTCTTC. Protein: CASSRPGGRSYNEQFF.

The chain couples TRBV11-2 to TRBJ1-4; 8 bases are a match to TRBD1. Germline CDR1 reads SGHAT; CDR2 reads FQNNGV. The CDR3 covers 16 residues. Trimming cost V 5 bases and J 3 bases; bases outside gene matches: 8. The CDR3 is CASSVGQTGANEKLFF. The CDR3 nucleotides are TGTGCCAGCAGCGTAGGGCAGACAGGGGCTAATGAAAAACTGTTTTTT.

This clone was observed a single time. The CDR3 DNA reads TGTGCCAGCGCCGAGGGGTTCGAAGCTTTCTTT. Amino acids: CASAEGFEAFF. The chain carries TRBV2 and TRBJ1-1; possible D gene TRBD1, 5 bases. CDR1 SNHLY and CDR2 FYNNEI come from the germline V gene. The CDR3 loop spans 11 amino acids. The V and J ends lost 8 bases and 8 bases respectively, with 12 bases between them.

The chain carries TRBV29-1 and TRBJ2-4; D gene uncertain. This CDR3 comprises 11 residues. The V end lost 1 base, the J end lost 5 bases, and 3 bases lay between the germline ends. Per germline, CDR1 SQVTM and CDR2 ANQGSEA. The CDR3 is CSVEGQNIQYF. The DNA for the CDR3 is TGCAGCGTTGAAGGGCAAAACATTCAGTACTTC. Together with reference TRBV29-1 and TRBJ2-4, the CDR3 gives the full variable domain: SAVISQKPSRDICQRGTSLTIQCQVDSQVTMMFWYRQQPGQSLTLIATANQGSEATYESGFVIDKFPISRPNLTFSTLTVSNMSPEDSSIYLCSVEGQNIQYFGAGTRLSVL.

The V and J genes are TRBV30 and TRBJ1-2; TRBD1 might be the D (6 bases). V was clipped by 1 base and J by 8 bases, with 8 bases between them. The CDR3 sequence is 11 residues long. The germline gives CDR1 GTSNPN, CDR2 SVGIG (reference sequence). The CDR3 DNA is TGTGCCTGGAGTGCAGGGGTCGGCTACACCTTC. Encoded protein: CAWSAGVGYTF.

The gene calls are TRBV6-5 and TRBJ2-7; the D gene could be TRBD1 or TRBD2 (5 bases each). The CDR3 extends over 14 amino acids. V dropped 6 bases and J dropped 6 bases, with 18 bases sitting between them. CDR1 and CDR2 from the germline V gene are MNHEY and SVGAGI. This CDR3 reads CASRGTVSRGEQYF. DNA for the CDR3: TGTGCCAGCAGGGGGACGGTGAGCCGTGGCGAGCAGTACTTC.

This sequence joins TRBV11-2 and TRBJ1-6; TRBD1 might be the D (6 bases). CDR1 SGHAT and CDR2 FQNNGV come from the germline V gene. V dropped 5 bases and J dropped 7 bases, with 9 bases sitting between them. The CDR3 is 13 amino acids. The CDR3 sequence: CASSPGANSPLHF. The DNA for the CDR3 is TGTGCCAGCAGCCCAGGGGCCAATTCACCCCTCCACTTT.

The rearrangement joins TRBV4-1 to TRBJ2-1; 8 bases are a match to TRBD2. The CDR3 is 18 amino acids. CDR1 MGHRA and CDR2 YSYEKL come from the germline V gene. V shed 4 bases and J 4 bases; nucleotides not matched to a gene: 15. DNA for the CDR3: TGCGCCAGCAGCCCGAACCCGAATAGCGGGGCACAATACAATGAGCAGTTCTTC. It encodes CASSPNPNSGAQYNEQFF.

In DNA form, the CDR3 reads TGCAGCGTGGGGGGGACAGGGCGAGACTACACCTTC. Its translation: CSVGGTGRDYTF. The V gene is TRBV29-1, the J gene TRBJ1-2; 9 bases line up with TRBD1. CDR3 length: 12 amino acids. The germline CDR1 and CDR2 sequences are SQVTM and ANQGSEA. Losses at the gene ends were 6 bases for V and 10 bases for J; bases not matched to a gene: 9.

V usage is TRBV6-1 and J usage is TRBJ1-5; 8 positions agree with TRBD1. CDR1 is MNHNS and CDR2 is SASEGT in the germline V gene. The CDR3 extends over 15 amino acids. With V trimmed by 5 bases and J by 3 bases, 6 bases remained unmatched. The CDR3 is CASSPDRGPNQPQHF. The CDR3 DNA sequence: TGTGCCAGCAGTCCTGACAGGGGCCCCAATCAGCCCCAGCATTTT.

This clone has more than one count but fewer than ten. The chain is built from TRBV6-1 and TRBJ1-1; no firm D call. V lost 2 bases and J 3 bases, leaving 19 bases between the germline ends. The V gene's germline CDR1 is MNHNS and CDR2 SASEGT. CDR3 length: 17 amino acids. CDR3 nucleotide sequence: TGTGCCAGCAGTGAACGTGGACCCCCCGACGGGGACACTGAAGCTTTCTTT. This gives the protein CASSERGPPDGDTEAFF.

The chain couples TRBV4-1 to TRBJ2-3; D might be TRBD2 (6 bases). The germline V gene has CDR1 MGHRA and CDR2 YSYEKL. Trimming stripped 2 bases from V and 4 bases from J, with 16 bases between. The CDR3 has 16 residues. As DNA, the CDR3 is TGCGCCAGCAGCCAACTTTACCCGGGAGACCCAGATACGCAGTATTTT. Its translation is CASSQLYPGDPDTQYF.

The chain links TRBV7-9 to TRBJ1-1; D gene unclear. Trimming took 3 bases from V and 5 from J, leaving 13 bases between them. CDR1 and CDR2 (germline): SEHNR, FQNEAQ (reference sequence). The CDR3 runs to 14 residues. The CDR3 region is CASSLDGSTTEAFF. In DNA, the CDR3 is TGTGCCAGCAGCTTGGACGGTAGTACGACTGAAGCTTTCTTT.

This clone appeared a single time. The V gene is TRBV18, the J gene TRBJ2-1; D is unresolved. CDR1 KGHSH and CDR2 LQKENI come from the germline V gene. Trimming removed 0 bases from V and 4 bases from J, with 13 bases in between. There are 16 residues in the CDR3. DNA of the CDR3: TGTGCCAGCTCACCACCATTAGGGCAAGAATACAATGAGCAGTTCTTC. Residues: CASSPPLGQEYNEQFF.

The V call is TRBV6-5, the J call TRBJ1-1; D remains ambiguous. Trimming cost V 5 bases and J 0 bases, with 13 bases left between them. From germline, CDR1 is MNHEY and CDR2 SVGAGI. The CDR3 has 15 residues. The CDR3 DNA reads TGTGCCAGCAGTCCCCCGGGCTCTCTGAACACTGAAGCTTTCTTT. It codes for CASSPPGSLNTEAFF.

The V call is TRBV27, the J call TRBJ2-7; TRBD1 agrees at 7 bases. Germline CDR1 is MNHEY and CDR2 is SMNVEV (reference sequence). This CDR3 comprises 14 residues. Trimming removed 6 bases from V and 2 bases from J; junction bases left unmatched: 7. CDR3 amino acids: CASSRRGQAYEQYF. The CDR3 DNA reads TGTGCCAGCAGCCGACGCGGACAGGCCTACGAGCAGTACTTC.

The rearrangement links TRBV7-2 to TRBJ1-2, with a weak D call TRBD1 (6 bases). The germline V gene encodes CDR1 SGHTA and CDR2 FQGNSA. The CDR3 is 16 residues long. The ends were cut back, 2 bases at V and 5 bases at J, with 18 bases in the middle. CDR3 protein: CASSLLIFRGRYGYTF. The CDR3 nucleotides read TGTGCCAGCAGCTTATTAATCTTTAGGGGGAGGTATGGCTACACCTTC.

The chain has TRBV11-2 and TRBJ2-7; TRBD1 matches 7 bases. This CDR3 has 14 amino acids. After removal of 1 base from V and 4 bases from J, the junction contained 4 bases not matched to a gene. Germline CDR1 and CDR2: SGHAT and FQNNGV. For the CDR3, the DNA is TGTGCCAGCAGCTTAGGGACAGGAGAATACGAGCAGTACTTC. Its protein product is CASSLGTGEYEQYF.

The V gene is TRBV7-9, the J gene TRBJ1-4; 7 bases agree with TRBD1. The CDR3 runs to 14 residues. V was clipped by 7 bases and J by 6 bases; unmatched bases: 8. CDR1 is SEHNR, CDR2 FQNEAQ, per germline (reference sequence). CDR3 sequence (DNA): TGTGCCAGCACCGAAGGCACAGGGGATGAAAAACTGTTTTTT. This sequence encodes CASTEGTGDEKLFF.

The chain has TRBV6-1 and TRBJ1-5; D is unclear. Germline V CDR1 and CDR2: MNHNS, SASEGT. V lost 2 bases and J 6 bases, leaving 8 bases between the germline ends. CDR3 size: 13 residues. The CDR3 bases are TGTGCCAGCAGTGAAATATGGGGTCAGCCCCAGCATTTT. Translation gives CASSEIWGQPQHF.

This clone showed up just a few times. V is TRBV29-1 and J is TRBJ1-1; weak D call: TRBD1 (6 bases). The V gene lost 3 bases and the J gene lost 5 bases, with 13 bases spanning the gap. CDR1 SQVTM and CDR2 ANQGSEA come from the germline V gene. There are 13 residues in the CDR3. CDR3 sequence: CSVDGGSGTEAFF. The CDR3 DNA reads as TGCAGCGTTGATGGGGGCTCGGGGACTGAAGCTTTCTTT.

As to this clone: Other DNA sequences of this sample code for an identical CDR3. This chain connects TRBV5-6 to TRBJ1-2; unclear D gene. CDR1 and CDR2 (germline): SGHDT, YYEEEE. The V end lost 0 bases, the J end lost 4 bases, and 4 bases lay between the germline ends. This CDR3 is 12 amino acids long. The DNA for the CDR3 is TGTGCCAGCAGCTTGGAAACCTATGGCTACACCTTC. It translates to CASSLETYGYTF.

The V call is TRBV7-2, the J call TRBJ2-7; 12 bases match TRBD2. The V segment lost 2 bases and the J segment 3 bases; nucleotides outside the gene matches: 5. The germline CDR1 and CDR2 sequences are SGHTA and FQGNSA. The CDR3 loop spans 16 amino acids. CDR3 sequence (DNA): TGTGCCAGCAGCTTAATGCGACTAGCGGGAGTCTACGAGCAGTACTTC. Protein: CASSLMRLAGVYEQYF.

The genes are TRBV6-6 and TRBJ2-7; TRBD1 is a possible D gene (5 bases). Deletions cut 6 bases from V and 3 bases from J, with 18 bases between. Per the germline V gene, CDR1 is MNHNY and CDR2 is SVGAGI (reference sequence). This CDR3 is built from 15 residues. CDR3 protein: CASSNPGQGDYEQYF. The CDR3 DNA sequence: TGTGCCAGCAGCAACCCTGGACAAGGAGACTACGAGCAGTACTTC.